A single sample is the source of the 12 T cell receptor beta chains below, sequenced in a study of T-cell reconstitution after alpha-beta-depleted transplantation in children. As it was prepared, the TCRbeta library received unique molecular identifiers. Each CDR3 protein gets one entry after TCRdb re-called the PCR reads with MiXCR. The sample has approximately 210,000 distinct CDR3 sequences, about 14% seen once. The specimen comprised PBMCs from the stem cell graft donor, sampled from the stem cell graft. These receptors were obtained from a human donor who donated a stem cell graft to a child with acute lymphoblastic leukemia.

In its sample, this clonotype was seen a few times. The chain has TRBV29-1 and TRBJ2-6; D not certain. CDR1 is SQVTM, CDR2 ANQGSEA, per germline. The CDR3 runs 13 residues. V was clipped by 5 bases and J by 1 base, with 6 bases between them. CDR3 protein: CSVSPSGANVLTF. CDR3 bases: TGCAGCGTTTCTCCGTCTGGGGCCAACGTCCTGACTTTC. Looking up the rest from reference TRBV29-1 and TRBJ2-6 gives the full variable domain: SAVISQKPSRDICQRGTSLTIQCQVDSQVTMMFWYRQQPGQSLTLIATANQGSEATYESGFVIDKFPISRPNLTFSTLTVSNMSPEDSSIYLCSVSPSGANVLTFGAGSRLTVL.

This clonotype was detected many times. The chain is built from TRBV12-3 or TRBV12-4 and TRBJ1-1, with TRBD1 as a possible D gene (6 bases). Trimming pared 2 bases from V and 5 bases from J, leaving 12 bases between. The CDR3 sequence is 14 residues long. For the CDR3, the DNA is TGTGCCAGCAGTTTAAGGGGGGCTGGTACTGAAGCTTTCTTT. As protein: CASSLRGAGTEAFF.

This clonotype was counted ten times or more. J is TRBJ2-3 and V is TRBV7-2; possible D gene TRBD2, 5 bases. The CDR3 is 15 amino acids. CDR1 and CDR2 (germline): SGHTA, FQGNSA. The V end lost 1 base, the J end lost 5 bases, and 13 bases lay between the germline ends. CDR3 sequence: CASSLVWGARDTQYF. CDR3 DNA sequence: TGTGCCAGCAGCTTAGTGTGGGGAGCCAGAGATACGCAGTATTTT.

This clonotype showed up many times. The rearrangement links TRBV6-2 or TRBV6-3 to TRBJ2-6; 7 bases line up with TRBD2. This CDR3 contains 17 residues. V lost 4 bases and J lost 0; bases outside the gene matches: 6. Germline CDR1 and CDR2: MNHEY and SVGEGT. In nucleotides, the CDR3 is TGTGCCAGCAGTTTATTCGGCGGGAGCTCTGGGGCCAACGTCCTGACTTTC. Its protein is CASSLFGGSSGANVLTF.

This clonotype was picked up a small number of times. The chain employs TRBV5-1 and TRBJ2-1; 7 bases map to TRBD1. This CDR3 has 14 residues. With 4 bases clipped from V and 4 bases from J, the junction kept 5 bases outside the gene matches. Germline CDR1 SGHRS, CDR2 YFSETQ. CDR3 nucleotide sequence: TGCGCCAGCAGCGACGGGACAGATTACAATGAGCAGTTCTTC. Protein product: CASSDGTDYNEQFF.

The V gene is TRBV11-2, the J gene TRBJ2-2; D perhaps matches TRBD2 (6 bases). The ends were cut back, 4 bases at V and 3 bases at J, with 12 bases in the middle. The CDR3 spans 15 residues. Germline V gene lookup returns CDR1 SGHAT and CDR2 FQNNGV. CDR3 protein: CASSSSVADTGELFF. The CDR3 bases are TGTGCCAGCAGCTCCTCGGTAGCGGACACCGGGGAGCTGTTTTTT.

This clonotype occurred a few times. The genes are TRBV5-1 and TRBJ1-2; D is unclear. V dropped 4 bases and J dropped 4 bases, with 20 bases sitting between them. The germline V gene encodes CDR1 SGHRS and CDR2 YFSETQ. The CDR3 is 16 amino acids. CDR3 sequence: CASSPVPGSTSYGYTF. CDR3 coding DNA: TGCGCCAGCAGCCCCGTACCGGGGAGTACTTCCTATGGCTACACCTTC.

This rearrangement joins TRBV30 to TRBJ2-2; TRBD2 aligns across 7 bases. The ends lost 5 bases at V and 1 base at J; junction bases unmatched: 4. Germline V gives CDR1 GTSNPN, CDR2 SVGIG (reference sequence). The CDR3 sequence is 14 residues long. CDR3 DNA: TGTGCCTGGCGGAAGCGGGAGAACACCGGGGAGCTGTTTTTT. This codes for CAWRKRENTGELFF.

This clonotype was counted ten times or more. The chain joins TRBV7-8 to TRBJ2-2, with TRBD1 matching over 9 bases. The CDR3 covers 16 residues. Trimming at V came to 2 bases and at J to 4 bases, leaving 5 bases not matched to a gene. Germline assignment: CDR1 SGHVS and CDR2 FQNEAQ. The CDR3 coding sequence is TGTGCCAGCAGCTTAAGGGACAGGGCAGGCACCGGGGAGCTGTTTTTT. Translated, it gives CASSLRDRAGTGELFF. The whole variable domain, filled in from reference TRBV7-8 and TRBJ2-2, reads GAGVSQSPRYKVAKRGQDVALRCDPISGHVSLFWYQQALGQGPEFLTYFQNEAQLDKSGLPSDRFFAERPEGSVSTLKIQRTQQEDSAVYLCASSLRDRAGTGELFFGEGSRLTVL.

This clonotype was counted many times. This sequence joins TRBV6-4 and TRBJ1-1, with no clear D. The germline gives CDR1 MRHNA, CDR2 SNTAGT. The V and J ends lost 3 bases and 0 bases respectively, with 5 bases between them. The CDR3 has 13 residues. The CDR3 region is CASSEALNTEAFF. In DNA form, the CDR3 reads TGTGCCAGCAGTGAAGCCCTGAACACTGAAGCTTTCTTT.

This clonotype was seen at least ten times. The CDR3 coding sequence is TGTGCCAGCAGCTTAGCGGCGAGTTACCAAGAGACCCAGTACTTC. It codes for CASSLAASYQETQYF. The rearrangement joins TRBV7-8 to TRBJ2-5; no clear D. V was clipped by 0 bases and J by 0 bases, with 8 bases between them. CDR1 and CDR2 (germline): SGHVS, FQNEAQ. This CDR3 has 15 amino acids.

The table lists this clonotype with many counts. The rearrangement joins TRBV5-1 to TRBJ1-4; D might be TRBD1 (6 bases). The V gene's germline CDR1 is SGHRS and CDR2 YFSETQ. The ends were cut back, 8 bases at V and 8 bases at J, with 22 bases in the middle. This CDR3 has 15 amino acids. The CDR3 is CASNHGQPGNEKLFF. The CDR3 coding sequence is TGCGCCAGTAACCACGGACAGCCTGGGAACGAAAAACTGTTTTTT.